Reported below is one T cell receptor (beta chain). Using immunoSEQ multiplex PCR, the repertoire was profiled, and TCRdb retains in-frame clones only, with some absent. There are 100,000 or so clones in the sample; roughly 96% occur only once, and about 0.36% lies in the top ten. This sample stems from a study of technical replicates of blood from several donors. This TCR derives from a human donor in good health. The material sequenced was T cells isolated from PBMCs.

The CDR3 loop is CASSPMDINYGYTF. The CDR3 DNA reads as TGCGCCAGCAGCCCTATGGACATTAACTATGGCTACACCTTC. The rearrangement uses TRBV4-1 and TRBJ1-2; D might be TRBD1 (5 bases). This CDR3 region has 14 residues. The germline V and J ends were trimmed by 4 bases and 1 base, with 10 bases remaining between them. The germline V gene encodes CDR1 MGHRA and CDR2 YSYEKL.